Listed below are T cell receptor beta chains from one sample, sequenced in a study of T cells in Graves' hyperthyroidism and ophthalmopathy. TCRdb reprocessed the multiplex PCR reads with MiXCR, giving one entry per CDR3 protein. The top ten clones hold about 27% of a sample with around 350,000 distinct CDR3 sequences, 15% to 18% of them seen once. Sequencing was done on a sample of blood. Source of these receptors: a young woman with Graves' hyperthyroidism that later progressed to Graves' ophthalmopathy. Each CDR3 is given with its conserved first and last residue. Fields, in order: clone size, J gene, D gene, V gene, CDR3 DNA, CDR3 protein. A D gene is named only where the DNA matches it firmly. Size tells how often a clone was seen (once, few, many) or the class of an expanded clone, and some rows leave it out.

few,TRBJ2-1,TRBD2,TRBV5-6,TGTGCCAGTAACCACAGGACTAGCGGGACCAATGAGCAGTTCTTC,CASNHRTSGTNEQFF
few,TRBJ2-3,-,TRBV27,TGTGCCAGCAGTTTGGGACCCCTCACAGATACGCAGTATTTT,CASSLGPLTDTQYF
-,TRBJ2-5,TRBD1,TRBV13,TGTGCCAGCAGCTTATTAGGGGGACAGGGAGAGACCCAGTACTTC,CASSLLGGQGETQYF
-,TRBJ2-3,TRBD2,TRBV5-1,TGCGCCAGCAGCAGGGGACTAGCCAGCACAGATACGCAGTATTTT,CASSRGLASTDTQYF
-,TRBJ2-4,-,TRBV29-1,TGCAGCGTTGAGTACCCTAGCACAAACATTCAGTACTTC,CSVEYPSTNIQYF
-,TRBJ2-2,TRBD2,TRBV10-3,TGTGCCATCAGTGAGTACCGGACTAGCGCTAACACCGGGGAGCTGTTTTTT,CAISEYRTSANTGELFF
many,TRBJ2-7,TRBD2,TRBV20-1,TGCAGTGACCAGCTTGAAGCGGGAGGAGAGCAGTACTTC,CSDQLEAGGEQYF
-,TRBJ2-1,-,TRBV10-2,TGCGCCAGCAGGAGATCATGGGGACTCCAATACTTCAATGAGCAGTTCTTC,CASRRSWGLQYFNEQFF
many,TRBJ2-2,TRBD2,TRBV27,TGTGCCAGCAGTTTTGGGGGGGCCGGGGAGCTGTTTTTT,CASSFGGAGELFF
many,TRBJ2-7,-,TRBV3-1,TGTGCCAGCAGCCAAGGGGGCTACGAGCAGTACTTC,CASSQGGYEQYF
-,TRBJ1-2,-,TRBV5-1,TGCGCCAGCAGCTTGGCCTCTACTACTAGCTACACCTTC,CASSLASTTSYTF
many,TRBJ2-1,-,TRBV2,TGTGCCAGCAGCCAAGAGTCCGGGTGGAATGAGCAGTTCTTC,CASSQESGWNEQFF
many,TRBJ2-3,TRBD2,TRBV2,TGTGCCAGCAGTGAACTAGCGGGAGGGCTATGGACAGATACGCAGTATTTT,CASSELAGGLWTDTQYF
once,TRBJ2-7,-,TRBV12-5,TGTGCTAGTGGTCCAGGCCGTCGGTCCTACGAGCAGTACTTC,CASGPGRRSYEQYF
few,TRBJ2-3,TRBD2,TRBV20-1,TGCAGTGCCGAGATAGCGGGGGACCTGAGAGATACGCAGTATTTT,CSAEIAGDLRDTQYF
many,TRBJ2-1,-,TRBV27,TGTGCCAGCAGCTATGGGGACGCGGCTTACAATGAGCAGTTCTTC,CASSYGDAAYNEQFF
many,TRBJ1-1,-,TRBV11-3,TGTGCCAGCAGCTCCGTGGGGAACACTGAAGCTTTCTTT,CASSSVGNTEAFF
-,TRBJ1-2,TRBD1,TRBV27,TGTGCCAGCAGTCTCGACAGGGGCGGTGGCTACACCTTC,CASSLDRGGGYTF
many,TRBJ2-3,-,TRBV6-1,TGTGCCAGCAGTTATCCGGCCTGGGATACGCAGTATTTT,CASSYPAWDTQYF
many,TRBJ1-5,-,TRBV30,TGTGCCTGGAGTGTAAAGGGTTGGAGCAATCAGCCCCAGCATTTT,CAWSVKGWSNQPQHF
many,TRBJ1-1,-,TRBV5-1,TGCGCCAGCACGAGTGGAAGTTCTGAAGCTTTCTTT,CASTSGSSEAFF
-,TRBJ2-2,-,TRBV19,TGTGCCAGTGATCAGATGAACACCGGGGAGCTGTTTTTT,CASDQMNTGELFF
many,TRBJ1-3,-,TRBV28,TGTGCCAGCAGTTTACACCCTCATTGGGGGTACTTCTCTGGAAACACCATATATTTT,CASSLHPHWGYFSGNTIYF
-,TRBJ2-1,TRBD2,TRBV20-1,TGCACTGCCAGTGTTCTAGCGGGTTACAATGAGCACTTCTTC,CTASVLAGYNEHFF
-,TRBJ1-2,-,TRBV18,TGTGCCAGCTCCCCCAGCGGTAGCAGCTATGGCTACACCTTC,CASSPSGSSYGYTF
-,TRBJ2-3,-,TRBV4-3,TGCGCCAGCAGCCAAGATATAAGCCCTAGCACAGATACGCAGTATTTT,CASSQDISPSTDTQYF
-,TRBJ2-7,TRBD2,TRBV20-1,TGCAGTGCTAAAGGGCGAGCGGGAGACGAGCAGTACTTC,CSAKGRAGDEQYF